A selection of T cell receptor beta chains follows, all from one sample in a study of HIV-infected children after antiretroviral therapy interruption. TCRdb reanalysed the 3' RACE reads using MiXCR and keeps one entry per CDR3 protein. The data contain approximately 89,000 distinct CDR3 sequences, around 6.9% of them seen just once; the ten biggest clones take up about 1.1%. The sample in question was CD45RA+ CD4+ T cells from PBMCs, pooled from several time points, obtained from a donor given antiretroviral therapy, either interrupted or continuous. These receptors all come from a pool of human donors with HIV. Both conserved end residues are part of each CDR3. D genes are given only for firm matches. The size field is filled for only some rows; it gives once, few, many or a size class.

J gene: TRBJ1-2
D gene: .
clone size: many
V gene: TRBV7-9
CDR3 protein: CASSLQGVDGYTF
CDR3 DNA: TGTGCCAGCAGCTTACAGGGAGTGGATGGCTACACCTTC

J gene: TRBJ1-2
D gene: .
clone size: many
V gene: TRBV7-9
CDR3 protein: CASGDREYYGYTF
CDR3 DNA: TGTGCCAGCGGAGACAGAGAGTACTATGGCTACACCTTC

J gene: TRBJ1-6
D gene: .
clone size: many
V gene: TRBV7-2
CDR3 protein: CASSLEGIGVSPLHF
CDR3 DNA: TGTGCCAGCAGCTTAGAAGGAATCGGGGTTTCACCCCTCCACTTT

J gene: TRBJ2-4
D gene: .
clone size: many
V gene: TRBV20-1
CDR3 protein: CSALDRLDIQYF
CDR3 DNA: TGCAGTGCCCTCGACAGATTGGACATTCAGTACTTC

J gene: TRBJ2-5
D gene: TRBD2
clone size: many
V gene: TRBV3-1
CDR3 protein: CASSLHGTSIETQYF
CDR3 DNA: TGTGCCAGCAGCCTGCACGGGACTAGCATAGAGACCCAGTACTTC

J gene: TRBJ2-7
D gene: TRBD1
clone size: many
V gene: TRBV6-9
CDR3 protein: CASSQGQGTHEQYF
CDR3 DNA: TGTGCCAGCAGTCAAGGACAGGGAACCCACGAGCAGTACTTC

J gene: TRBJ2-7
D gene: .
clone size: few
V gene: TRBV6-6
CDR3 protein: CASGDAGGGSEQYF
CDR3 DNA: TGTGCCAGCGGTGATGCGGGTGGGGGGAGTGAACAGTACTTC

J gene: TRBJ2-7
D gene: .
clone size: few
V gene: TRBV11-2
CDR3 protein: CASSSSSWGAVPYEQYF
CDR3 DNA: TGTGCCAGCAGCTCGTCATCGTGGGGGGCCGTTCCCTACGAGCAGTACTTC

J gene: TRBJ2-3
D gene: .
clone size: many
V gene: TRBV7-8
CDR3 protein: CASSSALGDSTDTQYF
CDR3 DNA: TGTGCCAGCAGCTCGGCGTTAGGGGACAGCACAGATACGCAGTATTTT

J gene: TRBJ1-3
D gene: .
clone size: few
V gene: TRBV10-3
CDR3 protein: CAISPLSAGGSGNTIYF
CDR3 DNA: TGTGCCATCAGTCCCCTCTCTGCGGGAGGGTCTGGAAACACCATATATTTT

J gene: TRBJ2-5
D gene: TRBD1
clone size: many
V gene: TRBV18
CDR3 protein: CASSQGTAQETQYF
CDR3 DNA: TGTGCCAGCTCACAAGGGACAGCACAAGAGACCCAGTACTTC

J gene: TRBJ2-1
D gene: TRBD2
clone size: many
V gene: TRBV9
CDR3 protein: CASSVVSGGPFSYNEQFF
CDR3 DNA: TGTGCCAGCAGCGTAGTTAGCGGGGGGCCCTTCTCCTACAATGAGCAGTTCTTC

J gene: TRBJ1-1
D gene: .
clone size: many
V gene: TRBV20-1
CDR3 protein: CSANQGNTEAFF
CDR3 DNA: TGCAGTGCTAATCAGGGGAACACTGAAGCTTTCTTT

J gene: TRBJ2-7
D gene: .
clone size: many
V gene: TRBV3-1
CDR3 protein: CASSRPDSYEQYF
CDR3 DNA: TGTGCCAGCAGCCGACCGGACAGCTACGAGCAGTACTTC

J gene: TRBJ2-6
D gene: .
clone size: many
V gene: TRBV19
CDR3 protein: CASSHRPSGANVLTF
CDR3 DNA: TGTGCCAGTAGCCACAGGCCCTCTGGGGCCAACGTCCTGACTTTC

J gene: TRBJ1-1
D gene: .
clone size: many
V gene: TRBV15
CDR3 protein: CATSRASTSGTFF
CDR3 DNA: TGTGCCACCAGCAGAGCTAGCACGTCCGGAACTTTCTTT

J gene: TRBJ2-5
D gene: TRBD1
clone size: .
V gene: TRBV19
CDR3 protein: CASSTRTPTGVETQYF
CDR3 DNA: TGTGCCAGTAGTACCCGCACGCCGACAGGGGTAGAGACCCAGTACTTC

J gene: TRBJ1-2
D gene: .
clone size: few
V gene: TRBV10-3
CDR3 protein: CAISESPGLYGYTF
CDR3 DNA: TGTGCCATCAGTGAGTCCCCGGGTCTGTATGGCTACACCTTC

J gene: TRBJ2-1
D gene: TRBD2
clone size: .
V gene: TRBV7-9
CDR3 protein: CASSISGTSGINEQFF
CDR3 DNA: TGTGCCAGCAGCATCTCCGGGACTAGCGGTATCAATGAGCAGTTCTTC

J gene: TRBJ2-3
D gene: .
clone size: many
V gene: TRBV5-6
CDR3 protein: CASSSRTITDTQYF
CDR3 DNA: TGTGCCAGCAGCTCGCGGACTATTACAGATACGCAGTATTTT

J gene: TRBJ2-7
D gene: .
clone size: many
V gene: TRBV29-1
CDR3 protein: CSVEDLGQTEQYF
CDR3 DNA: TGCAGCGTTGAAGATTTGGGGCAGACCGAGCAGTACTTC

J gene: TRBJ2-3
D gene: .
clone size: many
V gene: TRBV5-1
CDR3 protein: CASSLFPTDTQYF
CDR3 DNA: TGCGCCAGCAGCTTGTTTCCGACAGATACGCAGTATTTT

J gene: TRBJ1-4
D gene: .
clone size: many
V gene: TRBV2
CDR3 protein: CASGEREATNEKLFF
CDR3 DNA: TGTGCCAGCGGAGAGAGGGAGGCAACTAATGAAAAACTGTTTTTT

J gene: TRBJ2-7
D gene: .
clone size: .
V gene: TRBV15
CDR3 protein: CATSRVWSEQYF
CDR3 DNA: TGTGCCACCAGCAGGGTATGGAGCGAGCAGTACTTC

J gene: TRBJ2-7
D gene: TRBD2
clone size: many
V gene: TRBV27
CDR3 protein: CASSPPRKREPREQYF
CDR3 DNA: TGTGCCAGCAGTCCCCCCCGTAAGCGGGAACCACGGGAGCAGTACTTC

J gene: TRBJ2-7
D gene: .
clone size: .
V gene: TRBV3-1
CDR3 protein: CASSQWDEQYF
CDR3 DNA: TGTGCCAGCAGCCAATGGGACGAGCAGTACTTC

J gene: TRBJ2-3
D gene: .
clone size: many
V gene: TRBV19
CDR3 protein: CASSIDRPDTQYF
CDR3 DNA: TGTGCCAGTAGTATAGATCGTCCGGATACGCAGTATTTT

J gene: TRBJ2-5
D gene: .
clone size: many
V gene: TRBV29-1
CDR3 protein: CSVEELQETQYF
CDR3 DNA: TGCAGCGTTGAAGAGTTACAAGAGACCCAGTACTTC

J gene: TRBJ1-5
D gene: .
clone size: .
V gene: TRBV19
CDR3 protein: CASRFRVKLGNQPQHF
CDR3 DNA: TGTGCCAGTAGATTTAGGGTAAAGTTGGGCAATCAGCCCCAGCATTTT

J gene: TRBJ2-6
D gene: .
clone size: many
V gene: TRBV29-1
CDR3 protein: CSVGNWAGGVGANVLTF
CDR3 DNA: TGCAGCGTTGGCAATTGGGCCGGTGGGGTAGGGGCCAACGTCCTGACTTTC

J gene: TRBJ1-1
D gene: .
clone size: many
V gene: TRBV20-1
CDR3 protein: CSAPSTLNTEAFF
CDR3 DNA: TGCAGTGCCCCCAGCACCCTGAACACTGAAGCTTTCTTT

J gene: TRBJ2-7
D gene: TRBD1
clone size: many
V gene: TRBV6-2/TRBV6-3
CDR3 protein: CASSRDSTYEQYF
CDR3 DNA: TGTGCCAGCAGCCGGGACAGTACCTACGAGCAGTACTTC

J gene: TRBJ2-3
D gene: .
clone size: many
V gene: TRBV6-5
CDR3 protein: CASSYGDTDTQYF
CDR3 DNA: TGTGCCAGCAGTTACGGGGACACAGATACGCAGTATTTT

J gene: TRBJ1-3
D gene: .
clone size: many
V gene: TRBV9
CDR3 protein: CASSPRTQAGNTIYF
CDR3 DNA: TGTGCCAGCAGCCCAAGGACCCAGGCTGGAAACACCATATATTTT

J gene: TRBJ1-4
D gene: TRBD1
clone size: many
V gene: TRBV6-5
CDR3 protein: CASSFDRDEKLFF
CDR3 DNA: TGTGCCAGCAGTTTCGACAGGGATGAAAAACTGTTTTTT

J gene: TRBJ1-1
D gene: TRBD1
clone size: .
V gene: TRBV6-4
CDR3 protein: CASRRSGGGEAFF
CDR3 DNA: TGTGCCAGCAGGAGATCAGGGGGCGGTGAAGCTTTCTTT

J gene: TRBJ2-1
D gene: .
clone size: few
V gene: TRBV11-3
CDR3 protein: CASSLHPPPDEQFF
CDR3 DNA: TGTGCCAGCAGCTTACACCCCCCTCCAGATGAGCAGTTCTTC

J gene: TRBJ1-2
D gene: TRBD1
clone size: .
V gene: TRBV20-1
CDR3 protein: CSAHKTGGYGYTF
CDR3 DNA: TGCAGTGCTCATAAGACAGGGGGCTATGGCTACACCTTC

J gene: TRBJ2-5
D gene: .
clone size: many
V gene: TRBV5-5
CDR3 protein: CASSLYGEETQYF
CDR3 DNA: TGTGCCAGCAGCTTGTATGGGGAAGAGACCCAGTACTTC

J gene: TRBJ2-3
D gene: .
clone size: many
V gene: TRBV3-1
CDR3 protein: CASSPGASTDTQYF
CDR3 DNA: TGTGCCAGCAGCCCCGGGGCCTCCACAGATACGCAGTATTTT

J gene: TRBJ2-7
D gene: .
clone size: many
V gene: TRBV29-1
CDR3 protein: CSVTQGSLYEQYF
CDR3 DNA: TGCAGCGTAACCCAGGGTTCCCTTTACGAGCAGTACTTC

J gene: TRBJ1-1
D gene: .
clone size: many
V gene: TRBV28
CDR3 protein: CASSWGGTLEAFF
CDR3 DNA: TGTGCCAGCAGTTGGGGAGGGACACTTGAAGCTTTCTTT

J gene: TRBJ2-7
D gene: .
clone size: many
V gene: TRBV10-1
CDR3 protein: CASSGGGSPYEQYF
CDR3 DNA: TGCGCCAGCAGTGGGGGGGGCAGTCCCTACGAGCAGTACTTC

J gene: TRBJ2-2
D gene: TRBD1
clone size: .
V gene: TRBV24-1
CDR3 protein: CATSDRDRGRTGELFF
CDR3 DNA: TGTGCCACCAGTGATCGGGACAGGGGCCGAACCGGGGAGCTGTTTTTT

J gene: TRBJ2-7
D gene: .
clone size: many
V gene: TRBV2
CDR3 protein: CASSEAPRDARF
CDR3 DNA: TGTGCCAGCAGTGAAGCGCCCCGGGATGCGAGGTTC

J gene: TRBJ1-1
D gene: .
clone size: many
V gene: TRBV19
CDR3 protein: CASSIDRTANTEAFF
CDR3 DNA: TGTGCCAGTAGTATAGACCGGACAGCGAACACTGAAGCTTTCTTT

J gene: TRBJ2-3
D gene: TRBD1
clone size: many
V gene: TRBV2
CDR3 protein: CASSFDRGHTLYF
CDR3 DNA: TGTGCCAGCAGCTTCGACAGGGGGCACACCTTGTACTTT

J gene: TRBJ2-7
D gene: TRBD1
clone size: many
V gene: TRBV7-6
CDR3 protein: CASSSAGTGFSEQYF
CDR3 DNA: TGTGCCAGCAGCTCCGCCGGGACAGGGTTTAGCGAGCAGTACTTC

J gene: TRBJ2-1
D gene: .
clone size: many
V gene: TRBV7-2
CDR3 protein: CASSFYNEQFF
CDR3 DNA: TGTGCCAGCAGCTTTTACAATGAGCAGTTCTTC

J gene: TRBJ2-1
D gene: .
clone size: many
V gene: TRBV9
CDR3 protein: CASSVIRDSYNEQFF
CDR3 DNA: TGTGCCAGCAGCGTAATAAGGGACTCCTACAATGAGCAGTTCTTC

J gene: TRBJ1-2
D gene: TRBD1
clone size: many
V gene: TRBV3-1
CDR3 protein: CASSQEVQIFRQGGGYTF
CDR3 DNA: TGTGCCAGCAGCCAAGAGGTTCAGATCTTTAGACAGGGCGGCGGCTACACCTTC

J gene: TRBJ2-7
D gene: .
clone size: few
V gene: TRBV10-2
CDR3 protein: CASSGQISYEQYF
CDR3 DNA: TGCGCCAGCAGTGGACAGATCTCCTACGAGCAGTACTTC

J gene: TRBJ2-1
D gene: .
clone size: .
V gene: TRBV5-1
CDR3 protein: CASSLPTDEQFF
CDR3 DNA: TGCGCCAGCAGCTTACCCACCGATGAGCAGTTCTTC

J gene: TRBJ1-1
D gene: .
clone size: many
V gene: TRBV23-1
CDR3 protein: CASSQSTSRDTTEAFF
CDR3 DNA: TGCGCCAGCAGTCAATCGACGAGCCGGGACACCACTGAAGCTTTCTTT

J gene: TRBJ2-2
D gene: .
clone size: many
V gene: TRBV12-3/TRBV12-4
CDR3 protein: CASSLIQRYLSTGELFF
CDR3 DNA: TGTGCCAGCAGTTTAATTCAGCGTTACCTAAGCACCGGGGAGCTGTTTTTT

J gene: TRBJ1-1
D gene: TRBD1
clone size: many
V gene: TRBV10-3
CDR3 protein: CAISGRQGAIEAFF
CDR3 DNA: TGTGCCATCAGTGGTCGACAGGGGGCCATTGAAGCTTTCTTT

J gene: TRBJ1-1
D gene: TRBD1
clone size: many
V gene: TRBV10-2
CDR3 protein: CASSDRDRFPMNTEAFF
CDR3 DNA: TGCGCCAGCAGTGATAGGGACAGGTTCCCCATGAACACTGAAGCTTTCTTT